This record covers a single T cell receptor beta chain. How the authors handled the data: Researchers report that nucleated cell counts were estimated from reference gene primer amplification. Only in-frame clones appear in the TCRdb table, and some are missing; sequencing was by immunoSEQ multiplex PCR. V and J calls and clone size are as listed in that table; D and trimming were resolved from the DNA. The top ten clones hold about 3.5% of a sample with about 190,000 clones, roughly 83% of them seen once. The data are from a study of blood T cell repertoires in COVID-19. CDR3 length: 11 residues. CDR1 and CDR2 from the germline V gene are GTSNPN and SVGIG (reference sequence). The germline V and J ends were trimmed by 5 bases and 10 bases, with 13 bases remaining between them. Those enrolled, adults aged roughly 18 to 90 years, came from 24 US areas.

The receptor's source is a woman aged 25 to 39 who had recovered from COVID-19. This chain uses TRBV30 with TRBJ2-3; D gene ambiguous. Sequencing input: PBMCs or T cells enriched from blood (not recorded which). Here the CDR3 DNA reads TGTGCCTGGGACGAAACGGCGGCGCAGTATTTT. This translates into CAWDETAAQYF.